A single sample gave rise to the 2 T cell receptor beta chains below, sequenced in a study of a mutant IDH1 vaccine in newly diagnosed glioma. Repertoires were generated with immunoSEQ multiplex PCR, while TCRdb's copy carries only in-frame clones and drops some. Seen here are tens of thousands of clones, approximately 65% observed once, and the top ten hold about 4.8%. Their antigen targets remain unknown. Specified time point: week 47, end of study. Vaccination comprised doses that each held 300 ug of mutant IDH1 20-mer peptide, plus topical imiquimod. This specimen was peripheral blood mononuclear cells (PBMCs), taken from a glioma patient whose treatment included an IDH1 peptide vaccine. The receptors originated from a man aged 40-55 years with glioma. Some clones in this sample may be carry-over from other donors' samples.

The gene calls are TRBV12-5 and TRBJ1-5, with D perhaps matching TRBD1 (6 bases). This CDR3 is built from 13 residues. V was trimmed by 5 bases and J by 6 bases, leaving 11 bases between them. Germline loops: CDR1 LGHNT, CDR2 FRNRAP. The CDR3 sequence is CASGPRGGQPQHF. DNA of the CDR3: TGTGCTAGTGGTCCCAGGGGAGGTCAGCCCCAGCATTTT.

The CDR3 region is CASSQGAGEVGYGYTF. The CDR3, as DNA: TGTGCCAGCAGCCAAGGGGCGGGGGAGGTGGGCTATGGCTACACCTTC. This chain uses TRBV4-2 with TRBJ1-2, with D tentatively TRBD1 (5 bases). The CDR3 spans 16 residues. Germline CDR1 is LGHNA and CDR2 is YNFKEQ. V lost 1 base, J lost 4 bases, and 16 bases lay in between.